A single sample is the source of the 15 T cell receptor beta chains below, sequenced in a study of blood T cell repertoires in COVID-19. Produced via immunoSEQ multiplex PCR; TCRdb's table is partial and in-frame only. The sample shows 100,000 to 150,000 clones, 70% to 90% of them seen only once. Specimen: peripheral blood. These receptors all come from a woman aged 45-60 years with acute or convalescent COVID-19.

This clone turned up a few times. V gene TRBV3-1 (or the pseudogene TRBV3-2) combines with J gene TRBJ2-1, with TRBD2 as a possible D gene (7 bases). Germline V gene lookup returns CDR1 LGHDT and CDR2 YNNKEL (reference sequence). V dropped 4 bases and J dropped 8 bases, with 18 bases sitting between them. The CDR3 extends over 15 amino acids. The CDR3: CASSPMRGGHHEQFF. The CDR3 DNA follows: TGTGCCAGCAGCCCGATGAGGGGGGGGCATCATGAGCAGTTCTTC.

The chain employs TRBV3-1 (or the pseudogene TRBV3-2) and TRBJ1-2; 8 bases align to TRBD1. Germline V gives CDR1 LGHDT, CDR2 YNNKEL (reference sequence). With V trimmed by 4 bases and J by 2 bases, 9 bases remained unmatched. The CDR3 extends over 16 amino acids. The CDR3 sequence: CASSLSPGTGNYGYTF. The CDR3 DNA sequence: TGTGCCAGCAGCCTCAGTCCCGGGACAGGCAACTATGGCTACACCTTC.

The chain uses TRBV25-1 and TRBJ1-2; TRBD1 is a possible D gene (6 bases). Germline V gives CDR1 MGHDK, CDR2 SYGVNS. Deletions cut 3 bases from V and 4 bases from J, with 18 bases between. The CDR3 has 16 amino acids. CDR3: CASSDPKTGLTYGYTF. CDR3 DNA sequence: TGTGCCAGCAGTGACCCCAAGACAGGCCTCACCTATGGCTACACCTTC.

The CDR3 DNA sequence: TGTGCCACGGGGTGGAGCCTGGGTGGCTACACCTTC. It encodes CATGWSLGGYTF. The chain employs TRBV6-5 and TRBJ1-2; D unresolved. The germline V gene encodes CDR1 MNHEY and CDR2 SVGAGI. This CDR3 is built from 12 residues. The germline V and J ends were trimmed by 10 bases and 7 bases, with 16 bases remaining between them.

The rearrangement joins TRBV6-5 to TRBJ2-5, with 7 bases aligning to TRBD1. The CDR3 covers 14 residues. J was trimmed by 5 bases and V by 8 bases; bases with no gene match: 11. The germline gives CDR1 MNHEY, CDR2 SVGAGI. CDR3 DNA: TGTGCCAGCTACCAGACAGGGTGGTCGGAGACCCAGTACTTC. It encodes CASYQTGWSETQYF.

The chain has TRBV7-3 and TRBJ2-2; 7 positions agree with TRBD1. Germline V gene data show CDR1 as SGHTA and CDR2 as FQGTGA. Trimming at V came to 5 bases and at J to 2 bases, leaving 14 bases not matched to a gene. The CDR3 totals 18 residues. The CDR3 nucleotides read TGTGCCAGCAGCGCGGTCCCTACAGGGGCCCTAAACACCGGGGAGCTGTTTTTT. Translated, it gives CASSAVPTGALNTGELFF. The whole variable domain, filled in from reference TRBV7-3 and TRBJ2-2, reads GAGVSQTPSNKVTEKGKYVELRCDPISGHTALYWYRQSLGQGPEFLIYFQGTGAADDSGLPNDRFFAVRPEGSVSTLKIQRTERGDSAVYLCASSAVPTGALNTGELFFGEGSRLTVL.

This chain joins TRBV6-2 or TRBV6-3 and TRBJ1-2, with TRBD1 matching 8 bases. J gave up 2 bases and V 2 bases, and 7 bases lay outside the gene matches. Germline CDR1 is MNHEY and CDR2 is SVGEGT. The CDR3 is 16 amino acids. The CDR3, as DNA: TGTGCCAGCAGTTACGTCCAGGGGGCGTCCAACTATGGCTACACCTTC. Amino acid sequence: CASSYVQGASNYGYTF.

This chain uses TRBV7-8 with TRBJ1-2; 7 bases fit TRBD1. Per germline, CDR1 SGHVS and CDR2 FQNEAQ. This CDR3 region has 15 residues. The J segment lost 8 bases and the V segment lost 5 bases, leaving 14 bases of the junction unmatched. CDR3 nucleotides: TGTGCCAGCAGCCCCGGGGGGGGGACAGTCCGAGGCTACACCTTC. This translates into CASSPGGGTVRGYTF.

The V and J genes are TRBV4-1 and TRBJ2-6; TRBD2 matches 7 bases. V was clipped by 2 bases and J by 1 base; unmatched bases: 11. CDR3 length: 19 residues. The germline gives CDR1 MGHRA, CDR2 YSYEKL. CDR3 bases: TGCGCCAGCAGCCAATTAGCTCTAGCGGCTATATCTGGGGCCAACGTCCTGACTTTC. Its protein product is CASSQLALAAISGANVLTF.

The chain combines TRBV6-1 with TRBJ2-7, with a possible D match to TRBD2 (6 bases). Germline CDR1 and CDR2: MNHNS and SASEGT. The CDR3 is made up of 16 amino acids. Trimming left V 1 base short and J 3 bases short, with 16 bases between. The CDR3 nucleotides are TGTGCCAGCAGTGAAGGTGGGAGGCCTGAGCTCTACGAGCAGTACTTC. This sequence encodes CASSEGGRPELYEQYF.

This sequence joins TRBV3-1 (or the pseudogene TRBV3-2) and TRBJ2-5; TRBD2 matches at 11 bases. Germline CDR1 is LGHDT and CDR2 is YNNKEL (reference sequence). The CDR3 loop spans 16 amino acids. V lost 7 bases and J lost 1; bases outside the gene matches: 8. CDR3 region: CASNPLAGGLQETQYF. CDR3 bases: TGTGCCAGCAACCCTCTAGCGGGAGGCCTCCAAGAGACCCAGTACTTC.

V usage is TRBV2 and J usage is TRBJ1-1, with D perhaps matching TRBD1 (6 bases). The V and J ends lost 0 bases and 1 base respectively, with 12 bases between them. CDR3 size: 16 residues. Germline lookup yields CDR1 SNHLY and CDR2 FYNNEI. CDR3 residues: CASSEALGGQNTEAFF. The CDR3 nucleotides are TGTGCCAGCAGTGAAGCGTTAGGGGGTCAGAACACTGAAGCTTTCTTT. Together with reference TRBV2 and TRBJ1-1, the CDR3 gives the full variable domain: EPEVTQTPSHQVTQMGQEVILRCVPISNHLYFYWYRQILGQKVEFLVSFYNNEISEKSEIFDDQFSVERPDGSNFTLKIRSTKLEDSAMYFCASSEALGGQNTEAFFGQGTRLTVV.

This sequence joins TRBV2 and TRBJ1-2; TRBD1 aligns across 7 bases. The CDR3 covers 14 residues. Per the germline V gene, CDR1 is SNHLY and CDR2 is FYNNEI. Trimming at V came to 8 bases and at J to 3 bases, leaving 9 bases not matched to a gene. The CDR3 sequence: CASRGQIKYYGYTF. DNA of the CDR3: TGTGCCAGCCGGGGACAGATCAAATACTATGGCTACACCTTC.

V gene TRBV19 combines with J gene TRBJ2-2; 11 nucleotides agree with TRBD1. The CDR3 loop spans 17 amino acids. Germline V gene sequence: CDR1 LNHDA, CDR2 SQIVND (reference sequence). The ends lost 4 bases at V and 6 bases at J; junction bases unmatched: 10. CDR3 nucleotide sequence: TGTGCCAGTAGTAAACCTTCCCGGGACAGGGGGGCCGGGGAGCTGTTTTTT. It specifies CASSKPSRDRGAGELFF.

The chain employs TRBV6-5 and TRBJ2-7; TRBD1 aligns across 9 bases. Germline trimming cut 7 bases from V and 2 bases from J; bases unmatched to any gene: 6. The CDR3 totals 14 residues. The germline V gene has CDR1 MNHEY and CDR2 SVGAGI. In DNA, the CDR3 is TGTGCCAGCACCTCGGGACAGGGAACCTACGAGCAGTACTTC. Protein product: CASTSGQGTYEQYF.